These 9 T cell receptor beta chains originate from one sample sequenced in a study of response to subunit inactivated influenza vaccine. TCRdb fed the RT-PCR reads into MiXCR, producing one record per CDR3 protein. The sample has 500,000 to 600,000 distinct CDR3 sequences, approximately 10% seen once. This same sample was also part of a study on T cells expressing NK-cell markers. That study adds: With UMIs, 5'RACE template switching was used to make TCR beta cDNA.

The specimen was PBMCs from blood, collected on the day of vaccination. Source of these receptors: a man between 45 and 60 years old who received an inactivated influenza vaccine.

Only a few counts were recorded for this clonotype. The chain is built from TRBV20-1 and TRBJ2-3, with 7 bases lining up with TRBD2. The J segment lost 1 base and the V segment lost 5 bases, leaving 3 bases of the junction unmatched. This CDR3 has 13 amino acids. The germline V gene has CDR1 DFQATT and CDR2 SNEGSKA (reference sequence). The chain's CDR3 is CSADLAGTDTQYF. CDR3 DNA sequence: TGCAGTGCTGACCTAGCGGGCACAGATACGCAGTATTTT.

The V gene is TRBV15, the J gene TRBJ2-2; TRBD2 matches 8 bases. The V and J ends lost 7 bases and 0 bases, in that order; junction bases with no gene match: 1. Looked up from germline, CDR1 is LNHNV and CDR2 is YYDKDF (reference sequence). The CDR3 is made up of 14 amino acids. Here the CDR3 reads CATTLAANTGELFF. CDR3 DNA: TGTGCCACCACACTAGCGGCGAACACCGGGGAGCTGTTTTTT. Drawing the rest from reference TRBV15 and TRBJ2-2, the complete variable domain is DAMVIQNPRYQVTQFGKPVTLSCSQTLNHNVMYWYQQKSSQAPKLLFHYYDKDFNNEADTPDNFQSRRPNTSFCFLDIRSPGLGDTAMYLCATTLAANTGELFFGEGSRLTVL.

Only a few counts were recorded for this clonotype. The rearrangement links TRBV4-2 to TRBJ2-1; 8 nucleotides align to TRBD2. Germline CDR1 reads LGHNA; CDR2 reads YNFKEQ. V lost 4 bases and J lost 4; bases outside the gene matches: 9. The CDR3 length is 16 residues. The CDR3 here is CASSPFGSGSYNEQFF. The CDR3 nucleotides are TGTGCCAGCAGCCCCTTCGGCAGCGGGAGTTACAATGAGCAGTTCTTC.

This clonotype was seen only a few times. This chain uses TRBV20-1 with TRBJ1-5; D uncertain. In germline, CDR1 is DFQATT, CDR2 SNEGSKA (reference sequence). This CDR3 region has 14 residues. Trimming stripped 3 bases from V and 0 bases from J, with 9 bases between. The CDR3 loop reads CSASGEYSNQPQHF. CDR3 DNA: TGCAGTGCTAGTGGGGAGTATAGCAATCAGCCCCAGCATTTT.

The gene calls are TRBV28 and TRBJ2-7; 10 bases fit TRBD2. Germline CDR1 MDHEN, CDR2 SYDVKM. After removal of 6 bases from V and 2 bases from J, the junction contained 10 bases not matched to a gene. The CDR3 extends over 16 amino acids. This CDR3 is CASSRLAGALPYEQYF. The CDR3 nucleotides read TGTGCCAGCAGCAGACTAGCGGGTGCCCTCCCCTACGAGCAGTACTTC.

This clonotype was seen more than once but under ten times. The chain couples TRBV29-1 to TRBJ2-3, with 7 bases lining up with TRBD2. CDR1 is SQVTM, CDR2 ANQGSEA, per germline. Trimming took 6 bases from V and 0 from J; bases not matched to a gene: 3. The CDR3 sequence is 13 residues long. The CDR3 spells CSVKRDSTDTQYF. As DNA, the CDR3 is TGCAGCGTCAAGCGGGATAGCACAGATACGCAGTATTTT.

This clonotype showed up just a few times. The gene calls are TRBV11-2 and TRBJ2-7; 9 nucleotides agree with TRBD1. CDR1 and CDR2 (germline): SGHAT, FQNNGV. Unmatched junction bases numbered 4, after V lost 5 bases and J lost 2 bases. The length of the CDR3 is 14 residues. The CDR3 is CASSHRDRAYEQYF. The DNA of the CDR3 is TGTGCCAGCAGCCACCGGGACAGGGCCTACGAGCAGTACTTC.

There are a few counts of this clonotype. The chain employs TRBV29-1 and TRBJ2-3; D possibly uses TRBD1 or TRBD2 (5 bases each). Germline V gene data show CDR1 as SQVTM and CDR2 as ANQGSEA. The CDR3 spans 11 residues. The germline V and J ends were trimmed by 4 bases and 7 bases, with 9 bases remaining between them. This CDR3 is CSVAGGNTQYF. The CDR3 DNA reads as TGCAGCGTTGCTGGGGGTAATACGCAGTATTTT.

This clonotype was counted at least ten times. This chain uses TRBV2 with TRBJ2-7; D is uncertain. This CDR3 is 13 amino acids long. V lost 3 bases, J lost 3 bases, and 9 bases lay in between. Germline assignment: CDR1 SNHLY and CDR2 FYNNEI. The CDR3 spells CASSDRSVYEQYF. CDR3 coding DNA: TGTGCCAGCAGTGATCGGAGCGTCTACGAGCAGTACTTC.